This TCR beta chain was found in a study of identical twins. Findings and caveats of the study: Fewer insertions were carried by abundant cord blood beta clonotypes, but none was seen in memory repertoires.

In germline, CDR1 is LNHDA, CDR2 SQIVND (reference sequence). The CDR3 loop spans 13 amino acids. V was clipped by 2 bases and J by 2 bases, with 4 bases between them. TCRdb re-derived calls from the 5' RACE reads in MiXCR, one entry per CDR3 protein. This table holds a few hundred thousand distinct CDR3 sequences, approximately 8.3% found once. This clonotype has ten or more counts. Its target is unknown. This same sample was also part of a study on yellow fever vaccine responses in identical twins.

The specimen sequenced was CD8+ T cells sorted from blood. J is TRBJ2-1 and V is TRBV19, with unresolved D. The TCR sequence derives from a woman under 30 in good health. CDR3 in DNA: TGTGCCAGTAGTATAAGCGCCTACAATGAGCAGTTCTTC. This encodes CASSISAYNEQFF.